This entry lists 30 T cell receptor beta chains sequenced from one sample in a study of blood T cell repertoires in COVID-19. The assay was immunoSEQ multiplex PCR, and TCRdb's table has in-frame clones only and misses some. The sample holds about 150,000 clones, 85% to 90% seen once. The sample taken for sequencing was peripheral blood. These receptors all come from a woman between 35 and 50 years old with acute or convalescent COVID-19.

The chain employs TRBV6-5 and TRBJ2-5; no clear D gene. From germline, CDR1 is MNHEY and CDR2 SVGAGI. This CDR3 contains 13 residues. Trimming cost V 2 bases and J 7 bases, with 11 bases left between them. CDR3 coding DNA: TGTGCCAGCAGTTACCGCGGCAAAGGGACCCAGTACTTC. Translated, it gives CASSYRGKGTQYF.

A note on this clone: In the same sample, other DNA sequences code for this CDR3. The chain links TRBV5-1 to TRBJ2-1; D unclear. Trimming removed 0 bases at V and 0 bases at J, with 7 bases between. The CDR3 loop spans 15 amino acids. From germline, CDR1 is SGHRS and CDR2 YFSETQ. Here the CDR3 reads CASSLGQISYNEQFF. In DNA form, the CDR3 reads TGCGCCAGCAGCTTGGGTCAGATCTCCTACAATGAGCAGTTCTTC.

The CDR3 here is CASSGGRGRQETQYF. Written as DNA, the CDR3 is TGCGCCAGCAGCGGCGGGAGGGGGCGTCAAGAGACCCAGTACTTC. The chain combines TRBV5-1 with TRBJ2-5; 9 bases match TRBD2. The CDR3 has 15 residues. The germline V gene encodes CDR1 SGHRS and CDR2 YFSETQ. V was clipped by 4 bases and J by 2 bases; unmatched bases: 6.

J is TRBJ2-2 and V is TRBV2; TRBD1 might be the D (6 bases). The V end was cut by 6 bases, the J end by 4 bases, with 9 bases between. The CDR3 runs to 13 residues. Germline V gene lookup returns CDR1 SNHLY and CDR2 FYNNEI. CDR3 nucleotides: TGTGCCAGCAGGGACAGTCGCACCGGGGAGCTGTTTTTT. Amino acid sequence: CASRDSRTGELFF.

The J gene is TRBJ2-1, the V gene TRBV9, with 12 bases matching TRBD2. The J segment lost 6 bases and the V segment lost 4 bases, leaving 11 bases of the junction unmatched. CDR3 length: 17 amino acids. Looked up from germline, CDR1 is SGDLS and CDR2 is YYNGEE. The CDR3 loop reads CASSPAPLAGGLNEQFF. CDR3 in DNA: TGTGCCAGCAGCCCAGCCCCACTAGCGGGGGGCCTCAATGAGCAGTTCTTC. Filled out from reference TRBV9 and TRBJ2-1, the complete variable domain reads DSGVTQTPKHLITATGQRVTLRCSPRSGDLSVYWYQQSLDQGLQFLIQYYNGEERAKGNILERFSAQQFPDLHSELNLSSLELGDSALYFCASSPAPLAGGLNEQFFGPGTRLTVL.

J is TRBJ2-7 and V is TRBV20-1; 10 nucleotides agree with TRBD2. The CDR3 extends over 13 amino acids. CDR1 DFQATT and CDR2 SNEGSKA come from the germline V gene (reference sequence). Germline trimming cut 3 bases from V and 2 bases from J; bases unmatched to any gene: 1. CDR3 sequence: CSASTSGTYEQYF. CDR3 nucleotides: TGCAGTGCTAGTACTAGCGGGACCTACGAGCAGTACTTC.

The chain is built from TRBV7-8 and TRBJ2-7; weak D call: TRBD1 (5 bases). Germline V gives CDR1 SGHVS, CDR2 FQNEAQ. V gave up 0 bases and J gave up 3 bases, with 12 bases separating them. The CDR3 consists of 15 residues. The CDR3 spells CASSLAQGTYYEQYF. For the CDR3, the DNA is TGTGCCAGCAGCTTAGCGCAGGGCACCTACTACGAGCAGTACTTC.

The chain employs TRBV9 and TRBJ2-1; D is perhaps TRBD1 (5 bases). The germline V gene encodes CDR1 SGDLS and CDR2 YYNGEE. CDR3 size: 15 residues. The germline V and J ends were trimmed by 0 bases and 5 bases, with 12 bases remaining between them. For the CDR3, the DNA is TGTGCCAGCAGCGTAGACCCACAGGCTAACAATGAGCAGTTCTTC. Amino acids: CASSVDPQANNEQFF.

There are a few counts of this clone. The rearrangement links TRBV10-3 to TRBJ2-1; 7 nucleotides line up with TRBD2. Germline loops: CDR1 ENHRY, CDR2 SYGVKD. The CDR3 is 17 residues long. V dropped 0 bases and J dropped 3; count of bases not matched to a gene: 8. The CDR3 loop reads CAISESESGTNYNEQFF. CDR3 DNA sequence: TGTGCCATCAGTGAGTCGGAAAGCGGGACGAACTACAATGAGCAGTTCTTC.

DNA of the CDR3: TGCAGCTCAAGACAGGGCTGGAATGAGCAGTTCTTC. Residues: CSSRQGWNEQFF. V usage is TRBV29-1 and J usage is TRBJ2-1; the match to TRBD1 covers 7 bases. CDR1 and CDR2 (germline): SQVTM, ANQGSEA. Germline trimming cut 8 bases from V and 7 bases from J; bases unmatched to any gene: 8. The CDR3 spans 12 residues.

This clone was counted only a few times. The chain carries TRBV21-1 and TRBJ1-3; whether TRBD1, the table's D call, matches the DNA was not checked. TRBV21-1 is marked as a pseudogene. The CDR3 consists of 17 residues. The CDR3 is CASSKPEGEIAGNTIYF. The CDR3 DNA follows: TGTGCCAGCAGCAAACCCGAGGGGGAAATAGCTGGAAACACCATATATTTT.

The table lists this clone with a few counts. CDR3 in amino acids: CASSQMTGNGYTF. CDR3 nucleotide sequence: TGTGCCAGCAGCCAAATGACAGGGAATGGCTACACCTTC. The V and J genes are TRBV7-3 and TRBJ1-2; 7 nucleotides match TRBD1. J lost 6 bases, V lost 5 bases, and 6 bases had no gene match. The germline V gene has CDR1 SGHTA and CDR2 FQGTGA. The CDR3 spans 13 residues.

This chain links TRBV7-2 with TRBJ2-6; 9 bases match TRBD1. The V segment lost 5 bases and the J segment 0 bases; nucleotides outside the gene matches: 8. Germline CDR1 reads SGHTA; CDR2 reads FQGNSA. This CDR3 is built from 18 residues. As DNA, the CDR3 is TGTGCCAGCAGCCCGAGACAGGGGGGGGGCTCTGGGGCCAACGTCCTGACTTTC. Translated: CASSPRQGGGSGANVLTF.

CDR3 in DNA: TGTGCCAGCAGGCCCGGGACAGTAGGCTACGAGCAGTACTTC. As protein: CASRPGTVGYEQYF. The chain joins TRBV2 to TRBJ2-7; 7 nucleotides match TRBD1. Trimming took 6 bases from V and 3 from J; bases not matched to a gene: 8. Per the germline V gene, CDR1 is SNHLY and CDR2 is FYNNEI. There are 14 residues in the CDR3.

The chain couples TRBV3-1 (or the pseudogene TRBV3-2) to TRBJ1-6, with TRBD1 as a possible D gene (6 bases). The CDR3 is 14 residues long. The germline V and J ends were trimmed by 3 bases and 10 bases, with 13 bases remaining between them. CDR1 is LGHDT, CDR2 YNNKEL, per germline (reference sequence). CDR3 DNA sequence: TGTGCCAGCAGCCAGGCAGGGGCTAGCTCACCCCTCCACTTT. Translation: CASSQAGASSPLHF.

This chain connects TRBV4-1 to TRBJ1-1, with D uncertain. The V end was cut by 0 bases, the J end by 0 bases, with 14 bases between. The CDR3 consists of 17 residues. Germline loops: CDR1 MGHRA, CDR2 YSYEKL. The CDR3 region is CASSQDFPNSMNTEAFF. The CDR3 DNA follows: TGCGCCAGCAGCCAAGATTTTCCGAACAGTATGAACACTGAAGCTTTCTTT.

This chain links TRBV11-3 with TRBJ2-5; TRBD2 agrees at 9 bases. V lost 1 base and J lost 5; bases outside the gene matches: 8. This CDR3 is 16 amino acids long. Germline CDR1 is SGHNT and CDR2 is YENEEA. CDR3 region: CASSLGSSGSLETQYF. The DNA for the CDR3 is TGTGCCAGCAGCTTAGGTAGTAGCGGGAGCTTGGAGACCCAGTACTTC.

Notes on this clone: This sample also contains other DNA sequences that code for the same CDR3. The chain links TRBV7-2 to TRBJ1-5; maybe TRBD1 (6 bases). V gave up 1 base and J gave up 4 bases, with 8 bases separating them. Germline CDR1 and CDR2: SGHTA and FQGNSA. CDR3 size: 14 residues. The CDR3 region is CASSLVQGNQPQHF. CDR3 DNA sequence: TGTGCCAGCAGCTTAGTGCAGGGGAATCAGCCCCAGCATTTT.

The genes are TRBV3-1 (or the pseudogene TRBV3-2) and TRBJ1-2; 8 bases are shared with TRBD1. The CDR3 totals 15 residues. J gave up 1 base and V 6 bases, and 7 bases lay outside the gene matches. Germline assignment: CDR1 LGHDT and CDR2 YNNKEL (reference sequence). The CDR3 loop is CASRYGTGLNYGYTF. The CDR3 DNA reads TGTGCCAGCAGGTACGGGACAGGTCTTAACTATGGCTACACCTTC.

The chain uses TRBV10-3 and TRBJ1-6; a possible D gene is TRBD1 (5 bases). CDR3 length: 16 residues. With 0 bases removed from V and 7 bases from J, the gap between germline ends came to 13 bases. Looked up from germline, CDR1 is ENHRY and CDR2 is SYGVKD. The CDR3 coding sequence is TGTGCCATCAGTGAGTCGGAAACAAGGGGCAATTCACCCCTCCACTTT. This codes for CAISESETRGNSPLHF.

The V and J genes are TRBV29-1 and TRBJ2-3; D perhaps matches TRBD1 (6 bases). Germline values: CDR1 SQVTM, CDR2 ANQGSEA. Trimming removed 5 bases from V and 0 bases from J, with 18 bases in between. The CDR3 runs 16 residues. Here the CDR3 reads CSVYKPRGPSTDTQYF. CDR3 bases: TGCAGCGTTTATAAACCCAGGGGTCCTAGCACAGATACGCAGTATTTT.

This clone was seen only once. The chain has TRBV27 and TRBJ2-7, with 7 bases lining up with TRBD1. The CDR3 consists of 14 residues. The germline CDR1 and CDR2 sequences are MNHEY and SMNVEV (reference sequence). After removal of 5 bases from V and 6 bases from J, the junction contained 10 bases not matched to a gene. The CDR3: CASSQGSSGGEQYF. In DNA form, the CDR3 reads TGTGCCAGCAGTCAGGGATCCTCAGGGGGCGAGCAGTACTTC.

The chain recombines TRBV19 with TRBJ1-4; D is unresolved. CDR3 length: 13 amino acids. The V gene's germline CDR1 is LNHDA and CDR2 SQIVND (reference sequence). V was pared by 1 base and J by 8 bases, with 8 bases between. The CDR3 loop is CASSIVRGEKLFF. For the CDR3, the DNA is TGTGCCAGTAGTATAGTGCGAGGGGAAAAACTGTTTTTT.

This sequence joins TRBV5-1 and TRBJ2-3, with TRBD2 as a possible D gene (5 bases). Trimming shortened V by 5 bases and J by 6 bases, and 19 bases separated the two germline ends. The V gene's germline CDR1 is SGHRS and CDR2 YFSETQ. The CDR3 is 15 amino acids. DNA of the CDR3: TGCGCCAGCAGTACTACAAGCCTCACGGGGGATACGCAGTATTTT. Protein sequence: CASSTTSLTGDTQYF. The variable domain in full, with the rest retrieved from reference TRBV5-1 and TRBJ2-3, is KAGVTQTPRYLIKTRGQQVTLSCSPISGHRSVSWYQQTPGQGLQFLFEYFSETQRNKGNFPGRFSGRQFSNSRSEMNVSTLELGDSALYLCASSTTSLTGDTQYFGPGTRLTVL.

The CDR3 spells CASSLVHETNQPQHF. In DNA, the CDR3 is TGTGCCAGCAGCTTGGTACATGAAACCAATCAGCCCCAGCATTTT. The chain carries TRBV5-6 and TRBJ1-5; D unclear. Germline lookup yields CDR1 SGHDT and CDR2 YYEEEE. V was clipped by 0 bases and J by 3 bases, with 10 bases between them. There are 15 residues in the CDR3.

On this clone itself: A read error may account for a junction end that differs from germline. This sequence joins TRBV7-7 and TRBJ2-7; D is unclear. This CDR3 region has 14 residues. Germline CDR1 SSHAT, CDR2 FNYEAQ (reference sequence). The CDR3 loop reads CASSLDNLHYEQYF. The CDR3 DNA sequence: TGTGCTAGCAGCTTAGACAATCTTCACTACGAGCAGTACTTC.

This chain uses TRBV7-9 with TRBJ2-7, with 11 bases fitting TRBD2. This CDR3 comprises 16 residues. Germline V CDR1 and CDR2: SEHNR, FQNEAQ (reference sequence). V was clipped by 1 base and J by 2 bases; unmatched bases: 4. The CDR3 reads CASSLVGLAETYEQYF. CDR3 nucleotides: TGTGCCAGCAGCTTAGTGGGACTAGCGGAAACCTACGAGCAGTACTTC.

There are a few counts of this clone. V usage is TRBV7-9 and J usage is TRBJ1-6, with TRBD1 matching over 7 bases. The CDR3 sequence is 18 residues long. J gave up 7 bases and V 0 bases, and 12 bases lay outside the gene matches. Germline-derived CDR1 and CDR2 are SEHNR and FQNEAQ (reference sequence). CDR3 bases: TGTGCCAGCAGCTTAGCCACGCGGGACAGTTTTTTAAATTCACCCCTCCACTTT. It codes for CASSLATRDSFLNSPLHF. Full variable domain (rest looked up from reference TRBV7-9 and TRBJ1-6): DTGVSQNPRHKITKRGQNVTFRCDPISEHNRLYWYRQTLGQGPEFLTYFQNEAQLEKSRLLSDRFSAERPKGSFSTLEIQRTEQGDSAMYLCASSLATRDSFLNSPLHFGNGTRLTVT.

The genes are TRBV6-1 and TRBJ2-7, with 9 bases aligning to TRBD2. CDR1 is MNHNS, CDR2 SASEGT, per germline. The CDR3 length is 15 residues. V lost 0 bases to trimming and J lost 9 bases; unmatched junction nucleotides: 9. DNA of the CDR3: TGTGCCAGCAGTGAAGCGGGACTAGCTCGCAGCCCGCAGTACTTC. Protein sequence: CASSEAGLARSPQYF.

The rearrangement links TRBV5-1 to TRBJ1-2; TRBD1 matches 8 bases. This CDR3 comprises 15 residues. The trim removed 3 bases at V and 0 bases at J, leaving 4 bases unmatched. Germline CDR1 is SGHRS and CDR2 is YFSETQ. The CDR3 DNA reads as TGCGCCAGCAGCTGGAACAGGGGGGCTAACTATGGCTACACCTTC. Protein sequence: CASSWNRGANYGYTF. Complete variable domain (other parts from reference TRBV5-1 and TRBJ1-2): KAGVTQTPRYLIKTRGQQVTLSCSPISGHRSVSWYQQTPGQGLQFLFEYFSETQRNKGNFPGRFSGRQFSNSRSEMNVSTLELGDSALYLCASSWNRGANYGYTFGSGTRLTVV.